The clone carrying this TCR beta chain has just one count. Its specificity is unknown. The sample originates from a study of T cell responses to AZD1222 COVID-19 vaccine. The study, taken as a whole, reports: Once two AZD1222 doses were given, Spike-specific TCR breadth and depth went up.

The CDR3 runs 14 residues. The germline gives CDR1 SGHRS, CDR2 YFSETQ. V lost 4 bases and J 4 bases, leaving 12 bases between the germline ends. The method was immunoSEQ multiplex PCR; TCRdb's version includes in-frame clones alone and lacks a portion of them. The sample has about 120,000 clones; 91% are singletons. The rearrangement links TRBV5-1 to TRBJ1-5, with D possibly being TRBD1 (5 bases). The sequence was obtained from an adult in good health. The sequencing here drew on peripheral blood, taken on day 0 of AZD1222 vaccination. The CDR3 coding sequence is TGCGCCAGCAGCGCGGATGCAGGGAATCAGCCCCAGCATTTT. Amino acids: CASSADAGNQPQHF.